The source of this TCR beta chain is a study of read filtering for tumor transcriptome and immune sequencing (dated by TCRdb to 2018 to 2020). For the study in its entirety: Of the patients in the cohort, more than 16 were male and 14 to 15 were female, and their mean age was about 68 years, with a range of about 47 to 80. Under revised international staging, roughly eight patients fell into R-ISS I, approximately 15 into R-ISS II and roughly 7 into R-ISS III. After DNase treatment, whole-transcriptome libraries were prepared with the TruSeq RNA Access Library Prep Kit. TCR-region mapped reads per sample ranged from about 3.5 to 11 million with IR-seq versus only roughly 75 to 1273 with RNA-seq. TCR repertoires obtained by targeted immune repertoire sequencing and by bulk whole-transcriptome sequencing performed on the same bone marrow samples were compared. A main aim was a read-filtering strategy for immune repertoire data, specifically whether clonotypes supported by a single read should be removed. Paper-wide results and their limitations: Rather than purified T cells, the sorted CD138-negative fraction was a mixed bone marrow immune population. The correlation between IR-seq and RNA-seq shared clonotype proportions rose when single-read clonotypes were removed. Single-read clonotypes made up around 86% of clonotypes but only about 4% of total reads in IR-seq, compared with approximately 70% of clonotypes and 35% to 55% of reads in RNA-seq. IR-seq captured clonotypes at much higher depth and more reliably than RNA-seq, and smaller IR-seq throughput sufficed to identify most shared clonotypes.

Starting from 400 ng RNA, TCR libraries were constructed with the Immunoverse kit using molecular barcoded adaptors that cover the alpha/delta and beta/gamma chains. TCR library preparation used the same RNA that went into transcriptome sequencing. TCR libraries were sequenced on an Illumina HiSeq 4000 with 2 x 150 cycles. In the original analysis: MiXCR aligned TCR reads to human V, D, J and C references and assembled the aligned reads into CDR3 clonotypes, with quality filtering and error correction included. The tcR package in R was used for analysis of clonotype counts and gene usage diversity. Raw mapping reads were checked after the RNA-seq reads had been mapped by STAR aligner version 2.5.3a onto the human GRCh37 genome. To test how sequencing depth affects detected clonotypes, IR-seq fastq files were randomly downsampled with Seqtk 1.3. In-frame beta chains were kept once TCRdb had trimmed the public reads at Q25 with fastp and called clones with MiXCR. Each entry is one CDR3 protein sequence, shown with its most common DNA and genes. The V and J calls follow TCRdb's processing rather than the paper's. This sample has 100,000 to 150,000 distinct CDR3 sequences in its table, and approximately 13% of those were observed once. The ten top clones hold 7.5% to 9.5% of the sample.

This clonotype occurred many times. No cognate antigen has been identified for it. No quality values exist for individual bases; no much larger clone is one base distant. Every patient had bone marrow sampled at the time of active disease. Isolation of bone marrow mononuclear cells was performed by Ficoll-Hypaque density gradient centrifugation. Myeloma plasma cells were removed and CD138-negative cells were collected by negative selection after labeling with CD138 magnetic microbeads on a MACS separator. The purity of the isolated cells was checked by flow cytometry with CD138 antibodies on an Attune NxT. TRIzol reagent was used to extract total RNA, and a NanoDrop spectrophotometer was used to quantify the extracted RNA. Paired RNA-seq and IR-seq were performed on each patient's CD138-negative bone marrow sample. The germline V gene (reference sequence) sets CDR1 to SEHNR and CDR2 to FQNEAQ. Taken from cysteine to phenylalanine, the CDR3 has 15 residues. The retained sequence is limited to the CDR3, 45 bases, with the frame set at the first base. V loses 3 bases, J loses 4 bases, and the germline ends lie 15 bases apart.

Sequenced input: a population of CD138-negative cells sorted from bone marrow. In the paper's terms, the cell subset or site label means: bone marrow mononuclear cells depleted of CD138+ plasma/myeloma cells by negative magnetic selection. This chain is built from TRBV7-9 and TRBJ2-5; D gene: possibly TRBD2, on 6 matching bases. This TCR was recovered from a donor aged 40 or older with multiple myeloma. The CDR3 amino acid sequence is: CASSLRTSGLETQYF. The nucleotides are TGTGCCAGCAGCTTGCGTACGAGCGGGCTAGAGACCCAGTACTTC. When the CDR3 is completed using the reference TRBV7-9 and TRBJ2-5 genes on either side, the full variable domain is DTGVSQNPRHKITKRGQNVTFRCDPISEHNRLYWYRQTLGQGPEFLTYFQNEAQLEKSRLLSDRFSAERPKGSFSTLEIQRTEQGDSAMYLCASSLRTSGLETQYFGPGTRLLVL.